These 8 T cell receptor beta chains originate from one sample sequenced in a study of control samples from healthy donors and cancer patients. TCRdb's copy holds only in-frame clones and misses some; the assay was immunoSEQ multiplex PCR. This sample has approximately 160,000 clones; about 93% occur once, and the top ten carry about 4%. Sequencing was carried out using blood. The receptor set was obtained from a woman aged 55-75 years in good health.

The chain combines TRBV12-3 or TRBV12-4 with TRBJ1-1, with D unclear. The V end was cut by 1 base, the J end by 7 bases, with 7 bases between. This CDR3 is 12 amino acids long. CDR3 DNA sequence: TGTGCCAGCAGTTTAGGCTGGCTTGAAGCTTTCTTT. It specifies CASSLGWLEAFF.

The chain carries TRBV2 and TRBJ1-5; D uncertain. The ends were cut back, 11 bases at V and 0 bases at J, with 14 bases in the middle. The CDR3 totals 14 residues. Germline-derived CDR1 and CDR2 are SNHLY and FYNNEI. CDR3: CASALANSNQPQHF. CDR3 nucleotides: TGTGCCTCAGCCCTGGCAAATAGCAATCAGCCCCAGCATTTT.

The V gene is TRBV11-2, the J gene TRBJ1-2; D uncertain. Germline V gives CDR1 SGHAT, CDR2 FQNNGV. Trimming removed 2 bases from V and 7 bases from J, with 14 bases in between. The CDR3 contains 14 residues. The CDR3 region is CASSLSQLAGGYTF. The CDR3 DNA follows: TGTGCCAGCAGCTTATCACAGTTGGCGGGTGGCTACACCTTC.

This chain uses TRBV5-4 with TRBJ1-1; unclear D gene. Germline CDR1 SGHNT, CDR2 YYREEE (reference sequence). Trimming removed 4 bases at V and 11 bases at J, with 18 bases between. There are 13 residues in the CDR3. The CDR3 spells CASSPGRSFGAFF. The CDR3 bases are TGTGCCAGCAGCCCAGGACGATCATTCGGGGCTTTCTTT.

The chain joins TRBV10-1 to TRBJ1-2, with TRBD1 matching over 7 bases. The CDR3 totals 13 residues. In germline, CDR1 is WNHNN, CDR2 SYGVQD (reference sequence). The V gene end was trimmed by 7 bases and the J gene end by 3 bases; junction bases not matched to a gene: 5. CDR3 DNA: TGCGCCAGCACCGTCGACAGGGACTATGGCTACACCTTC. Its protein is CASTVDRDYGYTF.

V and J are TRBV12-5 and TRBJ2-5, with a tentative D call TRBD2 (6 bases). V was trimmed by 8 bases and J by 5 bases, leaving 9 bases between them. CDR1 is LGHNT and CDR2 is FRNRAP in the germline V gene. The CDR3 has 11 residues. Written as DNA, the CDR3 is TGTGCTAGTACCGGAGGGGAGACCCAGTACTTC. Its protein product is CASTGGETQYF.

This rearrangement joins TRBV3-1 (or the pseudogene TRBV3-2) to TRBJ1-2; D is unclear. The length of the CDR3 is 12 residues. V was trimmed by 5 bases and J by 4 bases, leaving 8 bases between them. Germline CDR1 and CDR2: LGHDT and YNNKEL (reference sequence). Written as DNA, the CDR3 is TGTGCCAGCAGCGCAGGTTCCTATGGCTACACCTTC. Translating it yields CASSAGSYGYTF.

The V call is TRBV7-6, the J call TRBJ1-4; 9 bases fit TRBD1. The germline V gene has CDR1 SGHVS and CDR2 FNYEAQ. This CDR3 contains 15 residues. After removal of 5 bases from V and 3 bases from J, the junction contained 4 bases not matched to a gene. CDR3 amino acids: CASSPTGGSNEKLFF. The CDR3 nucleotides read TGTGCCAGCAGCCCGACAGGGGGATCTAATGAAAAACTGTTTTTT. The entire variable domain, with the rest obtained from reference TRBV7-6 and TRBJ1-4, is as follows: GAGVSQSPRYKVTKRGQDVALRCDPISGHVSLYWYRQALGQGPEFLTYFNYEAQQDKSGLPNDRFSAERPEGSISTLTIQRTEQRDSAMYRCASSPTGGSNEKLFFGSGTQLSVL.